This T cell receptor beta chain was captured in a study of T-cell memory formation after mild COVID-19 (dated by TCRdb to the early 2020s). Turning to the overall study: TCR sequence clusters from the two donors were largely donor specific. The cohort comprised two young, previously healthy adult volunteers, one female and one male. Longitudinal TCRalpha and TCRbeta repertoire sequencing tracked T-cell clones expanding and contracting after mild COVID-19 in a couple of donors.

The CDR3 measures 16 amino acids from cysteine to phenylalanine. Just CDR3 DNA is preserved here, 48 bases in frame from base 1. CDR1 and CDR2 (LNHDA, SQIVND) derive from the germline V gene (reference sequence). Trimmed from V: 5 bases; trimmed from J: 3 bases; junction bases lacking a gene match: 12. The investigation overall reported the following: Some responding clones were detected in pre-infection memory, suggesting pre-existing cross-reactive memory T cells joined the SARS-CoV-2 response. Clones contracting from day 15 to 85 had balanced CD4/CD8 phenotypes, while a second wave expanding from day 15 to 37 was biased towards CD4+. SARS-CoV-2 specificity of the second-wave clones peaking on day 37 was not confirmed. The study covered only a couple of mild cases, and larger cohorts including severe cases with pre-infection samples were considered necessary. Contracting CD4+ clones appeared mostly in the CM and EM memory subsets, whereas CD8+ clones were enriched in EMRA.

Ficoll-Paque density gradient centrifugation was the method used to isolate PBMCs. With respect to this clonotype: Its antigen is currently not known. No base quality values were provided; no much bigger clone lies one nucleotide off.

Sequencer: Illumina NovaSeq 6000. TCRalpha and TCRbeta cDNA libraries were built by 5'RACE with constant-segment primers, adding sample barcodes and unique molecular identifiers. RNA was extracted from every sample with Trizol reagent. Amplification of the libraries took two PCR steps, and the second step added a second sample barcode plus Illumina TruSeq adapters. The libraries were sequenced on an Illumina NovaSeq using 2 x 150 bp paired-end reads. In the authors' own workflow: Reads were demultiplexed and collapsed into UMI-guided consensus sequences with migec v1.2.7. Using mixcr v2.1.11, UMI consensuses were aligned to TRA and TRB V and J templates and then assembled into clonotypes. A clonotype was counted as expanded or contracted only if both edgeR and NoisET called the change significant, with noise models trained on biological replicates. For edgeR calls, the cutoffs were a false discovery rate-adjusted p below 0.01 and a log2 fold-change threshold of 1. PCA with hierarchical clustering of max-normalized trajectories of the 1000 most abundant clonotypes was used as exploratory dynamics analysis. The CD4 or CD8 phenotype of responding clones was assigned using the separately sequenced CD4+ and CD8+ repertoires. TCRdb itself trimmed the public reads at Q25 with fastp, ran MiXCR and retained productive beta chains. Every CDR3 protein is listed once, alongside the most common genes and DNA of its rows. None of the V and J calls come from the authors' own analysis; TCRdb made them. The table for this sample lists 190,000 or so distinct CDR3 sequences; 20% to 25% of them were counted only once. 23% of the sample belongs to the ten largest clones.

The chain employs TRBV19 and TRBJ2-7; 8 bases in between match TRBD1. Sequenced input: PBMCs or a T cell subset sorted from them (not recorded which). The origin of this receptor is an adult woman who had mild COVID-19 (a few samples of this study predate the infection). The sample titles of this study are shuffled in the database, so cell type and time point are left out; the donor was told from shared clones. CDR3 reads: CASSADRVSNHYEQYF. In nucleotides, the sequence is TGTGCCAGTAGTGCGGACAGGGTAAGCAACCACTACGAGCAGTACTTC. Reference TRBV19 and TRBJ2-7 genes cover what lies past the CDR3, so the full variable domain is DGGITQSPKYLFRKEGQNVTLSCEQNLNHDAMYWYRQDPGQGLRLIYYSQIVNDFQKGDIAEGYSVSREKKESFPLTVTSAQKNPTAFYLCASSADRVSNHYEQYFGPGTRLTVT.